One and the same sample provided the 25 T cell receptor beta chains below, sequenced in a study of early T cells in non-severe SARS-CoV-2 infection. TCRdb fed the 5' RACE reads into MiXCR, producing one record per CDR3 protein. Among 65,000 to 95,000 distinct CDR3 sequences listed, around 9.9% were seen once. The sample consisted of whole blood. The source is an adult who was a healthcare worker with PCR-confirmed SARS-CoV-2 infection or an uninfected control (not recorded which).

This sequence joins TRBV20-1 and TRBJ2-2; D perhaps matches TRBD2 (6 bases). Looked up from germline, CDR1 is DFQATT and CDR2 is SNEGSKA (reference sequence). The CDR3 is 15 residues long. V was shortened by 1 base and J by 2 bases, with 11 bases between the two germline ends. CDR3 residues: CSARGQAGNTGELFF. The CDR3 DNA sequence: TGCAGTGCTAGAGGCCAAGCGGGCAACACCGGGGAGCTGTTTTTT.

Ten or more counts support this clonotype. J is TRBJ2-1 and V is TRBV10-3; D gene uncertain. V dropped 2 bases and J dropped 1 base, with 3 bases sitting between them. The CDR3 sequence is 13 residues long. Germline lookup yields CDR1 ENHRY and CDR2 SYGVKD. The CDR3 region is CAISEGSYNEQFF. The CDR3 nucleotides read TGTGCCATCAGTGAGGGATCCTACAATGAGCAGTTCTTC.

The CDR3 is CASSPPVGGGYEQYF. CDR3 nucleotide sequence: TGTGCCAGCAGCCCCCCGGTTGGGGGAGGATACGAGCAGTACTTC. V usage is TRBV28 and J usage is TRBJ2-7, with D possibly matching TRBD2 (6 bases). The CDR3 runs to 15 residues. Germline CDR1 MDHEN, CDR2 SYDVKM. V shed 6 bases and J shed 4 bases, with 19 bases lying between them.

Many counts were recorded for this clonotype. The CDR3 nucleotides are TGTGCCAGCAGTTTAGCGGCCTCGCCCACCCAAGATACGCAGTATTTT. It translates to CASSLAASPTQDTQYF. The rearrangement uses TRBV12-3 or TRBV12-4 and TRBJ2-3; D not certain. Trimming removed 0 bases from V and 5 bases from J, with 15 bases in between. The CDR3 is made up of 16 amino acids.

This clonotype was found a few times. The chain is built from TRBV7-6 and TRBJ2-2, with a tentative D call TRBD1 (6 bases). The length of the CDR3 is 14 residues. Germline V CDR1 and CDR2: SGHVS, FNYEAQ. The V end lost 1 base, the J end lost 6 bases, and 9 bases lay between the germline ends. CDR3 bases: TGTGCCAGCAGCTTAGATCAGGGGCCCGGGGAGCTGTTTTTT. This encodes CASSLDQGPGELFF.

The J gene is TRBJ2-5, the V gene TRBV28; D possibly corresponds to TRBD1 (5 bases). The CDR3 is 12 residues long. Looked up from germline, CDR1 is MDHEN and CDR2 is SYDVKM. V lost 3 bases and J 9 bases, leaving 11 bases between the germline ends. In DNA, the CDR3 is TGTGCCAGCAGTTTGGGGCAACTTTCCCAGTACTTC. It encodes CASSLGQLSQYF.

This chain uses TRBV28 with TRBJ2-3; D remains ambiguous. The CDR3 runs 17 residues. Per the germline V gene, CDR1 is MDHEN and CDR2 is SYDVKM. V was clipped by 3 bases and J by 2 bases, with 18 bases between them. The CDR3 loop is CASSFPEAQQFTDTQYF. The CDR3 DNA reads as TGTGCCAGCAGTTTCCCCGAGGCGCAACAGTTCACAGATACGCAGTATTTT.

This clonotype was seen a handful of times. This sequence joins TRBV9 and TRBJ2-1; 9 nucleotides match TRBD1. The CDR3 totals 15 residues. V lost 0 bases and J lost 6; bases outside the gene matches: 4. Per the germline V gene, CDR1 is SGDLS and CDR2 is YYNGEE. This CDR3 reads CASSVAGQGVNEQFF. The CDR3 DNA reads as TGTGCCAGCAGCGTAGCGGGACAGGGTGTCAATGAGCAGTTCTTC.

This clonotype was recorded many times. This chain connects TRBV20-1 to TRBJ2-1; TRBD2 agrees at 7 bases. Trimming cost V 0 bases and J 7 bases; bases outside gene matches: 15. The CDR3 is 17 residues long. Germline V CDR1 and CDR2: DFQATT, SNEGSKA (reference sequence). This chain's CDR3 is CSARDPVSGGSWNEQFF. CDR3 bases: TGCAGTGCTAGAGATCCGGTCTCCGGCGGGAGTTGGAATGAGCAGTTCTTC.

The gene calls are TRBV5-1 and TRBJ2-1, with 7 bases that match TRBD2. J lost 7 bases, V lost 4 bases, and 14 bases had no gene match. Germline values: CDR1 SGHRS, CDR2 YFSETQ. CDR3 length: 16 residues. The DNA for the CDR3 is TGCGCCAGCAGCAGAACCGGGACTACCGGAGATAATGAGCAGTTCTTC. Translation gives CASSRTGTTGDNEQFF.

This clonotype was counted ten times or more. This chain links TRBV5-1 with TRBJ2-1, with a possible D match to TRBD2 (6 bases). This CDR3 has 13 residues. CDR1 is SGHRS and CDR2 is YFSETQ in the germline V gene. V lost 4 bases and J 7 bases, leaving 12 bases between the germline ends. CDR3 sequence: CASSGLGGNEQFF. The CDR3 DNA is TGCGCCAGCAGCGGACTTGGGGGGAATGAGCAGTTCTTC.

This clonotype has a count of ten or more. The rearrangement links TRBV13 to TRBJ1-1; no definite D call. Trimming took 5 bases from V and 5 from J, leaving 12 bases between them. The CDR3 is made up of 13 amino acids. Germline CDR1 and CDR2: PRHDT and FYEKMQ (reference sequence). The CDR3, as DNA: TGTGCCAGCAGCACAAACGGGTGGACTGAAGCTTTCTTT. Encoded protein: CASSTNGWTEAFF.

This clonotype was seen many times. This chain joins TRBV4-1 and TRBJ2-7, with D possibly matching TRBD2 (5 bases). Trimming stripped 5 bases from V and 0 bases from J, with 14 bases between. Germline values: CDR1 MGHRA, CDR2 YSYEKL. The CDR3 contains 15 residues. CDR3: CASSAGAENSYEQYF. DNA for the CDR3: TGCGCCAGCAGCGCCGGAGCGGAGAACTCCTACGAGCAGTACTTC.

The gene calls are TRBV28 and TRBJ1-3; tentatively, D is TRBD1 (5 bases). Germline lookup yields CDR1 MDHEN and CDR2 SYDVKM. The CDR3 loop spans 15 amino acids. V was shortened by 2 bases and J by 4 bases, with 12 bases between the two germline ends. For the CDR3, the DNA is TGTGCCAGCAGTTTAGGGGGAGGGGAAGGAAACACCATATATTTT. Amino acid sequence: CASSLGGGEGNTIYF.

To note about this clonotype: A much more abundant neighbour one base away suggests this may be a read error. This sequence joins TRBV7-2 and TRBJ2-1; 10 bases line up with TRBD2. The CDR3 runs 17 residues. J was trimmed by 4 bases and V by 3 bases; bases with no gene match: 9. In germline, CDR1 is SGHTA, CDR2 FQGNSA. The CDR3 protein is CASSLAGTSVFYNEQFF. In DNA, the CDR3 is TGTGCCAGCAGCTTGGCCGGGACTAGCGTATTTTACAATGAGCAGTTCTTC.

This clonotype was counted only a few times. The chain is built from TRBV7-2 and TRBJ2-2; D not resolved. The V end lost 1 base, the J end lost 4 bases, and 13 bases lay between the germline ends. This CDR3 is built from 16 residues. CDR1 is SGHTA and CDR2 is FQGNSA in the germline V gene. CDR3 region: CASSLDRPGPTGELFF. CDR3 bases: TGTGCCAGCAGCTTAGACCGGCCGGGCCCCACCGGGGAGCTGTTTTTT.

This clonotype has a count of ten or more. The chain's CDR3 is CAWSPPRGAAYF. The CDR3 DNA follows: TGTGCCTGGAGTCCACCCAGGGGGGCCGCGTATTTT. V is TRBV30 and J is TRBJ2-3; D perhaps matches TRBD1 (7 bases). Trimming took 2 bases from V and 14 from J, leaving 17 bases between them. The CDR3 totals 12 residues. The germline gives CDR1 GTSNPN, CDR2 SVGIG (reference sequence).

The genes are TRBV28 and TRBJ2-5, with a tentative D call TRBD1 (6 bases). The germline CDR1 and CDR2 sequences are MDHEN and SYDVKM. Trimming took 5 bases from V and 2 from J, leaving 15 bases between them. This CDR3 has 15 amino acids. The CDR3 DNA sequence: TGTGCCAGCAGTCCAGGCGACAGGCAACAAGAGACCCAGTACTTC. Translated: CASSPGDRQQETQYF.

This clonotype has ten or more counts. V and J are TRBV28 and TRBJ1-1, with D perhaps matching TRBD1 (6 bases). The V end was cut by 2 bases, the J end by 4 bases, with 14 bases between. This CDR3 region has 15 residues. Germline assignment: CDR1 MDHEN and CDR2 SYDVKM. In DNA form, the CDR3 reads TGTGCCAGCAGTTTAAATCAGGGGAGAAGCACTGAAGCTTTCTTT. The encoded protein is CASSLNQGRSTEAFF.

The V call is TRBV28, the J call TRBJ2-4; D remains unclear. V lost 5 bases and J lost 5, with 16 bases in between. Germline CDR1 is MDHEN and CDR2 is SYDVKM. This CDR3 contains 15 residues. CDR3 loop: CASSAVLHGQNIQYF. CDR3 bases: TGTGCCAGCAGTGCAGTCCTGCACGGACAAAACATTCAGTACTTC.

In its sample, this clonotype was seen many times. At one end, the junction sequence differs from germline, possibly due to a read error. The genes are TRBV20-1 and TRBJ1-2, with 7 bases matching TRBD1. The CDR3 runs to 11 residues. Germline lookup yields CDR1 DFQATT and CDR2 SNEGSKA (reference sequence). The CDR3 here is CSASGQALDPF. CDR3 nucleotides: TGCAGTGCATCTGGACAGGCCCTTGATCCCTTC.

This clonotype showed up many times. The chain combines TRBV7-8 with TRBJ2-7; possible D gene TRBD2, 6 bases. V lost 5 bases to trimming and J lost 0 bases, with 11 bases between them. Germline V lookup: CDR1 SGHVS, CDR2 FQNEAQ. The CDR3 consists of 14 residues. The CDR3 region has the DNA TGTGCCAGCAGCAACAGGAGGGTCTCCTACGAGCAGTACTTC. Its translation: CASSNRRVSYEQYF.

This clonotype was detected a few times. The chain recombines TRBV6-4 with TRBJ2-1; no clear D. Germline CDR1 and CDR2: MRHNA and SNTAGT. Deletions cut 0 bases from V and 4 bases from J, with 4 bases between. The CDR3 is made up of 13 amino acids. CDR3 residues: CASSDSGYNEQFF. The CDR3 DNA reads TGTGCCAGCAGTGACTCGGGGTACAATGAGCAGTTCTTC.

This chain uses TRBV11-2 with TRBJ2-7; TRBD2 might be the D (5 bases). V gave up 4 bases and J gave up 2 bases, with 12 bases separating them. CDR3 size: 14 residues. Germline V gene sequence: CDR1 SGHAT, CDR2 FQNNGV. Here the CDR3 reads CASSSGLPTYEQYF. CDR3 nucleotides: TGTGCCAGCAGCTCCGGACTGCCCACCTACGAGCAGTACTTC.

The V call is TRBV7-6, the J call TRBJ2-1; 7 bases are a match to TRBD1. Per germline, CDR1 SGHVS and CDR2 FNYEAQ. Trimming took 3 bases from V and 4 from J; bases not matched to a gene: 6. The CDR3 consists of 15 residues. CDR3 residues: CASSLIGGQYNEQFF. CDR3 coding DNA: TGTGCCAGCAGCTTGATAGGGGGCCAGTACAATGAGCAGTTCTTC.